This TCR beta chain was sequenced for a study of cytomegalovirus exposure and HLA in healthy donors. Study-wide results and limits: Later analysis associated a missense DCLRE1C variant with TCR beta V- and J-gene trimming. Several of the most significant clusters appeared, in a later analysis, to be linked to common viral pathogens. Reports indicated that the classifier achieved high specificity and sensitivity in diagnosing cytomegalovirus status.

Comment on this clone: The target antigen is unknown.

The PCR employed 60 Vbeta primers together with 13 Jbeta primers. Assay: immunoSEQ multiplex PCR; the TCRdb copy retains only in-frame clones and omits some. The table has 95,000 to 130,000 clones, 60% to 85% seen once; the top ten hold 1.6%. The CDR3 loop spans 20 amino acids. Unmatched junction bases numbered 18, after V lost 4 bases and J lost 2 bases. Germline V gene data show CDR1 as LNHDA and CDR2 as SQIVND (reference sequence). What was sequenced was PBMCs. The chain couples TRBV19 to TRBJ1-5; TRBD1 aligns across 9 bases. The TCR originated in a woman aged 18-35 years in good health and CMV-seronegative. In DNA form, the CDR3 reads TGTGCCAGTAGTACTAGGTTAGGACAGGGGTTGTTCTGGGGCAATCAGCCCCAGCATTTT. Translation gives CASSTRLGQGLFWGNQPQHF.